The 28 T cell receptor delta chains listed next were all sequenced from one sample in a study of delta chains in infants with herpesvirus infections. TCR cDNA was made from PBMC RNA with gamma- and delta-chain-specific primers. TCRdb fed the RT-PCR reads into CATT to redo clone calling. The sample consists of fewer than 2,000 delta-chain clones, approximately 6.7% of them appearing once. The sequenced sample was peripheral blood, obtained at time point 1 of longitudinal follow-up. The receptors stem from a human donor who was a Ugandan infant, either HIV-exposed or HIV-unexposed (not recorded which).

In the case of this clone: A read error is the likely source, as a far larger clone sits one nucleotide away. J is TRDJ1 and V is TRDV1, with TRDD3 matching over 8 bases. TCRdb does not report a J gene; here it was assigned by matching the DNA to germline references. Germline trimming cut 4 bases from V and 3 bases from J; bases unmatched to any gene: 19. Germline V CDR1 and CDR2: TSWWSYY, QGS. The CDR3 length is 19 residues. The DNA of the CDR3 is TGTGCTCTTGGGGGGTCGGGCTCCTGGGGGACAAAGGAGCCCGATAAACTCATCTTT. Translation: CALGGSGSWGTKEPDKLIF.

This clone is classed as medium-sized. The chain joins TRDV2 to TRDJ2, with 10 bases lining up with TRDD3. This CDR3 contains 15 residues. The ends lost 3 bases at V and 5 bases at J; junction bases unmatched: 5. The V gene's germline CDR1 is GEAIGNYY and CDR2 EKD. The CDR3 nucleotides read TGTGCCTGTGACTCTCTACTGGGGGATACAGCACAACTCTTCTTT. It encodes CACDSLLGDTAQLFF.

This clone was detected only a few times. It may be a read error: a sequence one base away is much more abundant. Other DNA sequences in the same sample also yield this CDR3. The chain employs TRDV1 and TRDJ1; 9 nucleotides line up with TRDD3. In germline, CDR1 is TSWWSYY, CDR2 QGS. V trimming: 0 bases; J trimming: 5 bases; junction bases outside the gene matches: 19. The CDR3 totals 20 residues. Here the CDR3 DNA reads TGTGCTCTTGGGGAACTGGGGCACAGGGCTGGGGGATGGAGGACGGATAAACTCATCTTT. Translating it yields CALGELGHRAGGWRTDKLIF.

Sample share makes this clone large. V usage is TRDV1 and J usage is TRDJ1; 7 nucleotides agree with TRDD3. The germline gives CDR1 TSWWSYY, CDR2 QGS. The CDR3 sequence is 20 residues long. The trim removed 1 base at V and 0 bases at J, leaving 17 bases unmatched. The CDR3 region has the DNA TGTGCTCTTGGGGAACGGAGGGATAGGTGGGGGAAGGTTTACACCGATAAACTCATCTTT. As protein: CALGERRDRWGKVYTDKLIF.

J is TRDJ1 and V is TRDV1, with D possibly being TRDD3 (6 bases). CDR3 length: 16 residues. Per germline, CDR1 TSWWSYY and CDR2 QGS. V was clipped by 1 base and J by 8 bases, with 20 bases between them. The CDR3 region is CALGEQAWPGEKKLIF. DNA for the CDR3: TGTGCTCTTGGGGAACAGGCTTGGCCTGGGGAGAAAAAACTCATCTTT.

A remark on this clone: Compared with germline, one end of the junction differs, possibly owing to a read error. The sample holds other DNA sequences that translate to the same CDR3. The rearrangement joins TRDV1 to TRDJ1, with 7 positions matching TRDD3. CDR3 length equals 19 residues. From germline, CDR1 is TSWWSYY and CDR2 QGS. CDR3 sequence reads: CALGDNARTGCMVVIKLIF. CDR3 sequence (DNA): TGTGCGCTTGGGGATAACGCCCGTACTGGGTGTATGGTGGTGATAAAACTCATCTTT.

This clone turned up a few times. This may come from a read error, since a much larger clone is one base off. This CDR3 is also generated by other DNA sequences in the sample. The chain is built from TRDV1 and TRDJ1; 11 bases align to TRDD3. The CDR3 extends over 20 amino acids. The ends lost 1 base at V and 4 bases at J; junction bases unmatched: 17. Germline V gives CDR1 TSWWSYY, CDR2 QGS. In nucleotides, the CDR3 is TGTGCTCTTGGGGAACAGGGCCGAAGTACTGGGGGATATCGTAGCGATAAACTCATCTTT. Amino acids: CALGEQGRSTGGYRSDKLIF.

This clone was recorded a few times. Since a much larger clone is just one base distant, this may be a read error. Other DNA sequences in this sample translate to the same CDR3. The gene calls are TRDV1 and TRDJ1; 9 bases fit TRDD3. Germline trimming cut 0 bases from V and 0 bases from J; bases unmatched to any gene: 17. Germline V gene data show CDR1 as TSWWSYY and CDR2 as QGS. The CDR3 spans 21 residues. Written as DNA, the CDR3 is TGTGCTCTTGGGGAACTCCCCCCTACTGGGGGACCTTTGTCGGACACCGATAAACTCATCTTT. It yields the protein CALGELPPTGGPLSDTDKLIF.

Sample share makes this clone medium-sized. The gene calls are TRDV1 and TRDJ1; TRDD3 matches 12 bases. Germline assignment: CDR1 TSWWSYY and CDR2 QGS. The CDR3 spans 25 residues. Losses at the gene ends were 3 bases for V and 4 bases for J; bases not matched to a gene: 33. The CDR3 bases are TGTGCTCTTGGGGAGCCTCTTATCCTTCGCCCATCAAGAGTTCACACTGGGGGATACTTCGATAAACTCATCTTT. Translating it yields CALGEPLILRPSRVHTGGYFDKLIF.

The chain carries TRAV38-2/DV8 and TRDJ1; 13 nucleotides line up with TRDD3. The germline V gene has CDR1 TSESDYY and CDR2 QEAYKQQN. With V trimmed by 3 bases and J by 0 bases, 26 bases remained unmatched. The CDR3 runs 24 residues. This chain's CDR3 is CAYRTPTPYWGIRPIIEDTDKLIF. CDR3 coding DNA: TGTGCTTATAGGACTCCTACGCCCTACTGGGGGATACGCCCGATAATCGAAGACACCGATAAACTCATCTTT.

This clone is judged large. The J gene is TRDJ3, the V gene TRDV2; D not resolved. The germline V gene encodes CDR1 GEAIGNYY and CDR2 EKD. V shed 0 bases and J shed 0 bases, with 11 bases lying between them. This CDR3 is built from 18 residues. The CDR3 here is CACDTGGARSWDTRQMFF. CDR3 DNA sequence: TGTGCCTGTGACACCGGTGGTGCACGCTCCTGGGACACCCGACAGATGTTTTTC.

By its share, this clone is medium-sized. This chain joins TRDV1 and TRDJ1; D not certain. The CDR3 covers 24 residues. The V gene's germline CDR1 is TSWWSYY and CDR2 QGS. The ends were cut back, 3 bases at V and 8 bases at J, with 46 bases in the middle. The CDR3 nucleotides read TGTGCTCTTGGGGATCACTCTTTCCGGGCCAGTCCCAGTCTGTTACGGATTCAGATTGGAAAACTCATCTTT. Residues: CALGDHSFRASPSLLRIQIGKLIF.

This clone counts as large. The CDR3 region has the DNA TGTGCCTTTCTTCCGGGACTGGGGGATACTTACACCGATAAACTCATCTTT. Translation: CAFLPGLGDTYTDKLIF. The V and J genes are TRDV3 and TRDJ1; 12 nucleotides match TRDD3. Germline CDR1 TVYSNPD, CDR2 GDNSRS (reference sequence). CDR3 length: 17 residues. J gave up 0 bases and V 2 bases, and 10 bases lay outside the gene matches.

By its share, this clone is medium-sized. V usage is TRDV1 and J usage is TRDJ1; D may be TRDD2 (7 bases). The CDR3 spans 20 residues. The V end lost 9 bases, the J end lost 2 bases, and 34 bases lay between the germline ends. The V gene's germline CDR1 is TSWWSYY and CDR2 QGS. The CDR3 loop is CALLYNSYIYFWGPTDKLIF. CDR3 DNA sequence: TGTGCTCTACTATATAATTCCTACATTTATTTCTGGGGCCCTACCGATAAACTCATCTTT.

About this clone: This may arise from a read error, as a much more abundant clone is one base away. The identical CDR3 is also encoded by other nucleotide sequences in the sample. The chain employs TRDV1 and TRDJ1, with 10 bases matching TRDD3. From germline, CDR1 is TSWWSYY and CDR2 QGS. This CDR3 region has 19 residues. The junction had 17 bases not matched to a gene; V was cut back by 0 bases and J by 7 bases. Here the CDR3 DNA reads TGTGCTCTTGGGGAACTGGCACTCCGCGCCCGGGGGATACGGGCTAAACTCATCTTT. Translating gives CALGELALRARGIRAKLIF.

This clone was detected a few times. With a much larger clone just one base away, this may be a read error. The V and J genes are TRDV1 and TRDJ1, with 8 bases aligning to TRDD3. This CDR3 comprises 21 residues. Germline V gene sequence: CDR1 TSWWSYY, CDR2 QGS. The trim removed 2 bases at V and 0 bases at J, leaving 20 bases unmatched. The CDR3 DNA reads TGTGCTCTTGGGGAAGTCAAACAGTACTGGGGGTTACGGAAGTACACCGATAAACTCATCTTT. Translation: CALGEVKQYWGLRKYTDKLIF.

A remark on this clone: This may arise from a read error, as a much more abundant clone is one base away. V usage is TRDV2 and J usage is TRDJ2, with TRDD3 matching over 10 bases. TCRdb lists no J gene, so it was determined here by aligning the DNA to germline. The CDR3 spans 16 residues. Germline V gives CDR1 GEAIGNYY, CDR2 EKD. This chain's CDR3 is CACDPLGDILTPQLFF. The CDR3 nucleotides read TGTGCCTGTGACCCTCTGGGGGATATTTTGACACCACAACTCTTCTTT.

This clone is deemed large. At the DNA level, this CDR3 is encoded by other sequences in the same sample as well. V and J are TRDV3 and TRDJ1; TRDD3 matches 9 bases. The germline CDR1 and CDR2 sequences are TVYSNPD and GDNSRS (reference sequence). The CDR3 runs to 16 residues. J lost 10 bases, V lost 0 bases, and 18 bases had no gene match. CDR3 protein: CAFRKWGYWGTSILIF. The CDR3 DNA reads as TGTGCCTTTAGGAAATGGGGGTACTGGGGGACCTCAATACTCATCTTT.

The CDR3 DNA reads TGTGCTCTTGGGGAACGGAACTACGTCCTACCACACTGGGGGATACTTAAAGTACTACCCCTCGAATACACCGATAAACTCATCTTT. This gives the protein CALGERNYVLPHWGILKVLPLEYTDKLIF. The assigned J gene is TRDJ1, but the V gene is uncalled; the D segment call TRDD3 is taken from the table without a DNA check. This CDR3 has 29 residues.

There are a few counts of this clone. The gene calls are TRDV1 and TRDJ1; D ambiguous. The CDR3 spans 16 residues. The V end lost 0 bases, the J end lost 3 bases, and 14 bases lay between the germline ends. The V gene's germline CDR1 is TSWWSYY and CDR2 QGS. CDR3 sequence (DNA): TGTGCTCTTGGGGAACTTAAGGATGGGTACGCCGATAAACTCATCTTT. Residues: CALGELKDGYADKLIF.

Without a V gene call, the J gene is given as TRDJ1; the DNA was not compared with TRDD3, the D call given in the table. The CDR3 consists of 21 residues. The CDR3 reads CALGEFFLEGICTPYTDKLIF. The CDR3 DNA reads TGTGCTCTTGGGGAATTCTTTCTAGAAGGGATATGCACCCCGTACACCGATAAACTCATCTTT.

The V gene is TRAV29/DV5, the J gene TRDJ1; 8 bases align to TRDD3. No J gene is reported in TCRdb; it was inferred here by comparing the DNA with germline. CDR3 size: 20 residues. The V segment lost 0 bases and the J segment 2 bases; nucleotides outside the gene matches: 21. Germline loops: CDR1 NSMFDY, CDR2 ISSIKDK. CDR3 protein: CAASAVFVPEYWGETDKLIF. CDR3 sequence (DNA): TGTGCAGCAAGCGCCGTATTTGTCCCGGAGTACTGGGGGGAGACCGATAAACTCATCTTT.

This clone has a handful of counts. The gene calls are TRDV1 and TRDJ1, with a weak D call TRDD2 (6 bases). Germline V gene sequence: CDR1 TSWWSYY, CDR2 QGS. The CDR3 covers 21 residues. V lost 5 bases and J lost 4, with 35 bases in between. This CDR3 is CALGPLFPTFRGGVLVDKLIF. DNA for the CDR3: TGTGCTCTTGGGCCCCTTTTCCCCACCTTCCGAGGGGGCGTTTTGGTCGATAAACTCATCTTT.

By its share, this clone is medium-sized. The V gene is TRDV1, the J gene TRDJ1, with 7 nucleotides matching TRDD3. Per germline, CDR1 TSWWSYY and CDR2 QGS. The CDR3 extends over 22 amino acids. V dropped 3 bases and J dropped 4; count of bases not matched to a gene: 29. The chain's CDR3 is CALGDLPATEDTRPTYGDKLIF. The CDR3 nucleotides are TGTGCTCTTGGGGATCTGCCTGCCACCGAGGATACGCGACCCACCTACGGCGATAAACTCATCTTT.

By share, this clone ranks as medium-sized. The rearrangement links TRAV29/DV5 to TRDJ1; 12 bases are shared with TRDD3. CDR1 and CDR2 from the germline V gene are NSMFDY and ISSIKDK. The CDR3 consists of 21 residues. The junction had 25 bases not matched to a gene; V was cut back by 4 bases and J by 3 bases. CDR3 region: CAASDSTAAGGYDWAADKLIF. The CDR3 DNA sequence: TGTGCAGCATCGGATTCTACGGCGGCTGGGGGATACGACTGGGCCGCCGATAAACTCATCTTT.

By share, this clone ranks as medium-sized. In DNA, the CDR3 is TGTGCTCTTGGGGAACGTCCTACTGGGGGACAAGGCACCGATAAACTCATCTTT. It translates to CALGERPTGGQGTDKLIF. This rearrangement joins TRDV1 to TRDJ1, with 9 bases fitting TRDD3. The CDR3 is 18 residues long. Germline trimming cut 1 base from V and 1 base from J; bases unmatched to any gene: 10. The V gene's germline CDR1 is TSWWSYY and CDR2 QGS.

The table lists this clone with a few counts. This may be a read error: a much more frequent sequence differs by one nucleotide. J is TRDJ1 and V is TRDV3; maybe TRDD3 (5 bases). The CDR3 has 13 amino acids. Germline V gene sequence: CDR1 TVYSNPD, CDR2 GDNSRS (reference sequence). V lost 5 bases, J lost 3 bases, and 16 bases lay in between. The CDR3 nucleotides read TGTGCCATTACCGCCTCACTGGCCGATAAACTCATCTTT. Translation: CAITASLADKLIF.

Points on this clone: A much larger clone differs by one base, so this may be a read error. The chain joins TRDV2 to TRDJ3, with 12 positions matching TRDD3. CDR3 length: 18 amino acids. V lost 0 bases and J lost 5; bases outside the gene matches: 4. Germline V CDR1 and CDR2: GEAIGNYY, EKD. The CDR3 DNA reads TGTGCCTGTGACACCGTACTGGGGGATACCAGGGACACCCGACAGATGTTTTTC. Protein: CACDTVLGDTRDTRQMFF.